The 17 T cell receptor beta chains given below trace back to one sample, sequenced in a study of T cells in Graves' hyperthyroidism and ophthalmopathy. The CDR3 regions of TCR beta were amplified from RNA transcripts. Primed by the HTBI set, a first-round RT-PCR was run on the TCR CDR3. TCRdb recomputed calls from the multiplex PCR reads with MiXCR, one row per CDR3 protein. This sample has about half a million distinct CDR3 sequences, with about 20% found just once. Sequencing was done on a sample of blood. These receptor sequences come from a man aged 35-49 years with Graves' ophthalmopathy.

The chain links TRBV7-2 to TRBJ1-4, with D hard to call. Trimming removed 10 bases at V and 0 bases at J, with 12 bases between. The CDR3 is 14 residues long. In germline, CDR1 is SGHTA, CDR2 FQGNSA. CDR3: CATPVQATNEKLFF. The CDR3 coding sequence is TGTGCCACCCCGGTGCAAGCAACTAATGAAAAACTGTTTTTT.

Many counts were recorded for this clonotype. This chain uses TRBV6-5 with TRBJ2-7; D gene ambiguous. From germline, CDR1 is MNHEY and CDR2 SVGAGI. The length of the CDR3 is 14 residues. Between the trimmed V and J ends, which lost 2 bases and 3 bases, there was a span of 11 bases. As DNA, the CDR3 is TGTGCCAGCAGTTACAATTCCAGGAGCTACGAGCAGTACTTC. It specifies CASSYNSRSYEQYF.

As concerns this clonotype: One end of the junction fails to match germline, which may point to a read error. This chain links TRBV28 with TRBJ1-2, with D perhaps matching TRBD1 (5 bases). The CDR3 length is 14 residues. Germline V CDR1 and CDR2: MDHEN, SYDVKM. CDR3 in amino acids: CASSSEGLNYGYAF. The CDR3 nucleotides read TGTGCCAGCAGTTCGGAGGGGCTGAACTATGGCTACGCCTTC.

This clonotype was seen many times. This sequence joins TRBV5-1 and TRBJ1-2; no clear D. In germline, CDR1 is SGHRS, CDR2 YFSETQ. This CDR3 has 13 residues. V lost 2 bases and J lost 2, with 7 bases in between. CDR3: CASSFYTNYGYTF. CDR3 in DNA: TGCGCCAGCAGCTTTTACACGAACTATGGCTACACCTTC.

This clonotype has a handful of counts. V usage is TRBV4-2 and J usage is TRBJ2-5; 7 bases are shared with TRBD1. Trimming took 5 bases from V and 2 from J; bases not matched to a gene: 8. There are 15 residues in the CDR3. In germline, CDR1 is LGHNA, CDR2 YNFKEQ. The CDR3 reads CASSVKGAVQETQYF. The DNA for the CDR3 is TGTGCCAGCAGCGTCAAGGGGGCAGTTCAAGAGACCCAGTACTTC.

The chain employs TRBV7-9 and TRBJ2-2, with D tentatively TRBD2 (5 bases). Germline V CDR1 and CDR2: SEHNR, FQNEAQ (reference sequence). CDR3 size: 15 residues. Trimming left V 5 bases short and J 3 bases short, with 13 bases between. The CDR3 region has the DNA TGTGCCAGCAGCCAAAGAGGGATGGACACCGGGGAGCTGTTTTTT. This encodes CASSQRGMDTGELFF. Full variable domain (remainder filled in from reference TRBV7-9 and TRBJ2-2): DTGVSQNPRHKITKRGQNVTFRCDPISEHNRLYWYRQTLGQGPEFLTYFQNEAQLEKSRLLSDRFSAERPKGSFSTLEIQRTEQGDSAMYLCASSQRGMDTGELFFGEGSRLTVL.

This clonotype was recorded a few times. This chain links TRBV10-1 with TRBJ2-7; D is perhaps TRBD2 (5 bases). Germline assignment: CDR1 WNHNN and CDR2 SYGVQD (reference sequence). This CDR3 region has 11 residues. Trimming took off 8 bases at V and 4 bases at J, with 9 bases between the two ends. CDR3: CASSEGYEQYF. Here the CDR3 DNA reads TGCGCCAGCTCCGAGGGTTACGAGCAGTACTTC.

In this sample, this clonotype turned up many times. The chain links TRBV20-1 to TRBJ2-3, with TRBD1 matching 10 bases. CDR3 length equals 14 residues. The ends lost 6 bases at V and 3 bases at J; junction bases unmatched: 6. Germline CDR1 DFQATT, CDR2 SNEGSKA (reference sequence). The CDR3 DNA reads TGCAGTGCCCCGACAGGGGGCGGTACAGATACGCAGTATTTT. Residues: CSAPTGGGTDTQYF.

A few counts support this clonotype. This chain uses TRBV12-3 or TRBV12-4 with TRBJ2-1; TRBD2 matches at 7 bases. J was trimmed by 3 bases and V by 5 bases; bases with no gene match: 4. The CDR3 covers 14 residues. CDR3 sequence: CASSISGIYNEQFF. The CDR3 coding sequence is TGTGCCAGCAGTATAAGCGGGATCTACAATGAGCAGTTCTTC.

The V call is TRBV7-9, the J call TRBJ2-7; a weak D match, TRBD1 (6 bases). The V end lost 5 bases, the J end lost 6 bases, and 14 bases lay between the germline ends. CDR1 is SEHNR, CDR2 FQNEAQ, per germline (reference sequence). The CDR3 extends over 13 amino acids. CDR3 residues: CASSPAQGPEQYF. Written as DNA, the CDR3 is TGTGCCAGCAGCCCCGCACAGGGTCCCGAGCAGTACTTC.

The CDR3 nucleotides read TGTGCCAGCAGCGTGGGGACTAGCGGGAGTGTCACAGATACGCAGTATTTT. Residues: CASSVGTSGSVTDTQYF. The chain carries TRBV9 and TRBJ2-3; 14 bases are shared with TRBD2. The CDR3 consists of 17 residues. V lost 2 bases, J lost 2 bases, and 4 bases stayed unmatched. Germline V gives CDR1 SGDLS, CDR2 YYNGEE.

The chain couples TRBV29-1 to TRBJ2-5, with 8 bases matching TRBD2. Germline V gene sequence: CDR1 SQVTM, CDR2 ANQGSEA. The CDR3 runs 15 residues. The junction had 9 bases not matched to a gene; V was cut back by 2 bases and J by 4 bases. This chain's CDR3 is CSVEPTSVEAETQYF. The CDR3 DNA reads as TGCAGCGTTGAACCGACTAGCGTGGAGGCAGAGACCCAGTACTTC.

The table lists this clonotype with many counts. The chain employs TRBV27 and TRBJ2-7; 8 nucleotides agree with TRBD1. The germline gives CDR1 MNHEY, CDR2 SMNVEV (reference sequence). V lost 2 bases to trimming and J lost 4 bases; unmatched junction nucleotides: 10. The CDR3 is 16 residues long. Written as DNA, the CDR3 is TGTGCCAGCAGTTTAAGTGTCCCGGACAGGGTTTACGAGCAGTACTTC. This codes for CASSLSVPDRVYEQYF.

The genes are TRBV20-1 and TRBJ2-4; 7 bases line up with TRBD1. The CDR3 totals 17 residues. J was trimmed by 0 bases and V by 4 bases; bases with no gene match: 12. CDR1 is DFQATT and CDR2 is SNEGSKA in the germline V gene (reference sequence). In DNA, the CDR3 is TGCAGTGCTACCTCGTTACAGGGGTCTCTAGCCAAAAACATTCAGTACTTC. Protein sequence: CSATSLQGSLAKNIQYF.

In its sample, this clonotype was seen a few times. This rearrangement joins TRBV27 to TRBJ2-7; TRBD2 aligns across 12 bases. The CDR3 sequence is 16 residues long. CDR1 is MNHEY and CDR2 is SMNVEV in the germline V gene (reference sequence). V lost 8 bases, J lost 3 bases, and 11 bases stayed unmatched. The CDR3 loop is CASGYRGLAGRYEQYF. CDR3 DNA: TGTGCCAGCGGGTACAGAGGACTAGCGGGACGCTACGAGCAGTACTTC.

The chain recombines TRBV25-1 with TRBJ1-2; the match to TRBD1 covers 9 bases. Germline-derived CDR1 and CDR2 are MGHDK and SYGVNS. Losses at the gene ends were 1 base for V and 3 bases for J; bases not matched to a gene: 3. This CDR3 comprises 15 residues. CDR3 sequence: CASSEFTGGDYGYTF. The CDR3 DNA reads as TGTGCCAGCAGTGAATTTACAGGGGGCGACTATGGCTACACCTTC.

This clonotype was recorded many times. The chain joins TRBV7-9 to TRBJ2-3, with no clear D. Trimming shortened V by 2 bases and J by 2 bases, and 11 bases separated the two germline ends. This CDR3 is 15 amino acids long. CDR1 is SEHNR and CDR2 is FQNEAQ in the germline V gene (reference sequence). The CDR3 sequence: CASSLWLSHTDTQYF. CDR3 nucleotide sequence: TGTGCCAGCAGCTTATGGTTAAGCCACACAGATACGCAGTATTTT.